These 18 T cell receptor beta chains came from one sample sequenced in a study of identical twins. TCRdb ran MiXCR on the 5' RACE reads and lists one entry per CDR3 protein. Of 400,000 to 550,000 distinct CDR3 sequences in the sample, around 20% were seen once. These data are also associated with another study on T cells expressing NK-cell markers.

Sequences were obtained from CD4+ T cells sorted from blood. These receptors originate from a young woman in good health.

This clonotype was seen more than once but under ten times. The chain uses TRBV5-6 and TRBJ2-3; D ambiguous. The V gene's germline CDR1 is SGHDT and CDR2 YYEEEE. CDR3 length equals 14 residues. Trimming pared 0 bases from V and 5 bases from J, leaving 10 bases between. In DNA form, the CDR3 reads TGTGCCAGCAGCTTGGACGTGACCCGAGATACGCAGTATTTT. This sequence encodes CASSLDVTRDTQYF.

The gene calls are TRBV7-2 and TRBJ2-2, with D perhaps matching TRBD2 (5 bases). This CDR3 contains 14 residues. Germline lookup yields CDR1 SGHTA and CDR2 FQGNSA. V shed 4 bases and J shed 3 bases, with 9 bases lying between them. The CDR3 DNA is TGTGCCAGCAGCTCCATGCGGGACACCGGGGAGCTGTTTTTT. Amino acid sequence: CASSSMRDTGELFF.

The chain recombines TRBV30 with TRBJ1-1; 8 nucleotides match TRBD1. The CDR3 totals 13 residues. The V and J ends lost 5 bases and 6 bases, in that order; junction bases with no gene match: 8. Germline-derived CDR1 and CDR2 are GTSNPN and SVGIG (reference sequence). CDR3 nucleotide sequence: TGTGCCTGGCGGACAGGGCCTAGAGCTGAAGCTTTCTTT. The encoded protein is CAWRTGPRAEAFF.

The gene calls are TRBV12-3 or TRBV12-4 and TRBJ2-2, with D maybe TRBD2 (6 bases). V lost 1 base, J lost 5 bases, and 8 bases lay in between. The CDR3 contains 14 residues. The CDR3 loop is CASSLVGGTGELFF. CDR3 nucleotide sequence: TGTGCCAGCAGTTTAGTCGGAGGGACCGGGGAGCTGTTTTTT.

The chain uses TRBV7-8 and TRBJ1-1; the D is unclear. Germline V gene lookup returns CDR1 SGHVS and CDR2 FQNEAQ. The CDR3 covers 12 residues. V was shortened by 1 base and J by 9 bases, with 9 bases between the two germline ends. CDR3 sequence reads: CASSLVRRQAFF. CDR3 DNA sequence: TGTGCCAGCAGCTTAGTTCGGCGTCAAGCTTTCTTT.

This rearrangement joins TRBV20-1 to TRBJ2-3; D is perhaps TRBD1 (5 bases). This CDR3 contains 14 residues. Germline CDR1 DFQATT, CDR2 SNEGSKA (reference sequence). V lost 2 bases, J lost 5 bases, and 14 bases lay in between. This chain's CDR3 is CSARRAVQGDTQYF. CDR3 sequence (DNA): TGCAGTGCTAGACGCGCGGTTCAGGGAGATACGCAGTATTTT.

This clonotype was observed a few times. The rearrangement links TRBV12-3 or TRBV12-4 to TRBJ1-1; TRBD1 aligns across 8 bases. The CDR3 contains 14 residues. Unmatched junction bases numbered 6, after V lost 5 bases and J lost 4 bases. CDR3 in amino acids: CASSKTGAGTEAFF. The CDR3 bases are TGTGCCAGCAGTAAGACAGGGGCGGGCACTGAAGCTTTCTTT.

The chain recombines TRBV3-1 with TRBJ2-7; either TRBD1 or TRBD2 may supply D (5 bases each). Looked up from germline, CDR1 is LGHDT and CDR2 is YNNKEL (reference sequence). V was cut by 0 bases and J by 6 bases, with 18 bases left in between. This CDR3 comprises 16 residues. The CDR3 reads CASSQDGGRLRSEQYF. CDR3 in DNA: TGTGCCAGCAGCCAAGATGGGGGACGGTTACGCTCCGAGCAGTACTTC.

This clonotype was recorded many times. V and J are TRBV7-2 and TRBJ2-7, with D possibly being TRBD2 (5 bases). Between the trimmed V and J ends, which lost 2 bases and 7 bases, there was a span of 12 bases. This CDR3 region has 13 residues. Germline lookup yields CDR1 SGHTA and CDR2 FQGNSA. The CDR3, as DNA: TGTGCCAGCAGCTTATCAGCTAGCCAAGAGCAGTACTTC. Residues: CASSLSASQEQYF. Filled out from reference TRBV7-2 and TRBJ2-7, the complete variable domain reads GAGVSQSPSNKVTEKGKDVELRCDPISGHTALYWYRQSLGQGLEFLIYFQGNSAPDKSGLPSDRFSAERTGGSVSTLTIQRTQQEDSAVYLCASSLSASQEQYFGPGTRLTVT.

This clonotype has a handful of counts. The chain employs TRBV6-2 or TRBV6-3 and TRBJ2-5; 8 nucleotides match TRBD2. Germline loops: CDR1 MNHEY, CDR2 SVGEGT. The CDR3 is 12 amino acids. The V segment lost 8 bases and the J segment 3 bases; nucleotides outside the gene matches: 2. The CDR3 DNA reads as TGTGCCAGCGCCGGGAGGGAAGAGACCCAGTACTTC. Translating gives CASAGREETQYF.

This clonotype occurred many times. CDR3 region: CASSFGLAGDNEQFF. In DNA, the CDR3 is TGTGCCAGCAGCTTTGGACTAGCGGGGGACAATGAGCAGTTCTTC. This chain joins TRBV5-6 and TRBJ2-1; TRBD2 matches 13 bases. CDR3 length: 15 amino acids. CDR1 is SGHDT and CDR2 is YYEEEE in the germline V gene. With 2 bases clipped from V and 5 bases from J, the junction kept 1 base outside the gene matches.

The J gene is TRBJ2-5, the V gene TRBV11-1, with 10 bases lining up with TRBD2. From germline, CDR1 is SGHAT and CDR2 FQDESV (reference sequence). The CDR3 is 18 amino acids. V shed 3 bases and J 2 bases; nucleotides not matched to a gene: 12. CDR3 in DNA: TGTGCCAGCAGCTTCGGATCTAGCGGGAGTGGGTTACAAGAGACCCAGTACTTC. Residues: CASSFGSSGSGLQETQYF.

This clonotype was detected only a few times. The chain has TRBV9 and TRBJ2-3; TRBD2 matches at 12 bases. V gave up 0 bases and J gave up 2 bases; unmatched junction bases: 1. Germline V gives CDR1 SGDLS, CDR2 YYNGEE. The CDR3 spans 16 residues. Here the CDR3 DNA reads TGTGCCAGCAGCGTAGGACTAGCGGGAGACACAGATACGCAGTATTTT. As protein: CASSVGLAGDTDTQYF.

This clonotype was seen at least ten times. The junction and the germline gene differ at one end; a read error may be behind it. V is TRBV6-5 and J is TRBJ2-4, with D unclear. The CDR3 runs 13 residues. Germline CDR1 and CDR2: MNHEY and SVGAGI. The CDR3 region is CASSYSMISSSVF. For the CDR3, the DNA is TGTGCCAGCAGTTACTCGATGATCTCTTCGTCCGTCTTC.

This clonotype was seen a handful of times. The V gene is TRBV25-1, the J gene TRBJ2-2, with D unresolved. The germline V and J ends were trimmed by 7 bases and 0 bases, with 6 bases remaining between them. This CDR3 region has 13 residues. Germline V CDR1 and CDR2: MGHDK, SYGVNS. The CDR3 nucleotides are TGTGCCAGCACGTACCCGAACACCGGGGAGCTGTTTTTT. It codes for CASTYPNTGELFF. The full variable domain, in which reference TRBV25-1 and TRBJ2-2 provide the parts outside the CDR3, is EADIYQTPRYLVIGTGKKITLECSQTMGHDKMYWYQQDPGMELHLIHYSYGVNSTEKGDLSSESTVSRIRTEHFPLTLESARPSHTSQYLCASTYPNTGELFFGEGSRLTVL.

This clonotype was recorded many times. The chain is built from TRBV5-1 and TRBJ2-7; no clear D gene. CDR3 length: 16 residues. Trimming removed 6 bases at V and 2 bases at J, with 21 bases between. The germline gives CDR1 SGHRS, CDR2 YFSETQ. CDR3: CASTDNVGRVTYEQYF. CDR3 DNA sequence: TGCGCCAGCACTGATAACGTGGGCAGAGTTACCTACGAGCAGTACTTC.

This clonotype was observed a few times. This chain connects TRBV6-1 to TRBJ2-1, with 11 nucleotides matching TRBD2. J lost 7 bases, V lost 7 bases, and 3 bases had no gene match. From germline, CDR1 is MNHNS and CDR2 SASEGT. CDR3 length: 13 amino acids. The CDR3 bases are TGTGCCAGCACCCGACTAGCGGGAAATGAGCAGTTCTTC. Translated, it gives CASTRLAGNEQFF.

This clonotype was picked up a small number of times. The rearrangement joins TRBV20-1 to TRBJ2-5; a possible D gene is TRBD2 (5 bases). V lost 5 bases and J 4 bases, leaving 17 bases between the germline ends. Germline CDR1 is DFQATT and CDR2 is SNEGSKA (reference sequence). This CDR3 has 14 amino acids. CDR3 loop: CSAPRAGSVETQYF. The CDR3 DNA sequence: TGCAGTGCTCCGCGGGCGGGTTCCGTAGAGACCCAGTACTTC.